Following are 31 T cell receptor beta chains from one sample sequenced in a study of blood T cell repertoires in COVID-19. Measured with immunoSEQ multiplex PCR; TCRdb has only the in-frame clones, and not every one. The sample carries approximately 140,000 clones, 80% to 90% recorded once. The sample consisted of peripheral blood. The receptors shown here come from a human donor in a cohort sampled during active COVID-19.

The count of this clone is one. V and J are TRBV7-3 and TRBJ2-1; D gene uncertain. CDR1 and CDR2 from the germline V gene are SGHTA and FQGTGA. The CDR3 length is 13 residues. Trimming shortened V by 4 bases and J by 5 bases, and 9 bases separated the two germline ends. The CDR3 coding sequence is TGTGCCAGCAGCTCCCCACTTCACAATGAGCAGTTCTTC. Protein: CASSSPLHNEQFF.

V gene TRBV7-9 combines with J gene TRBJ2-7; D perhaps matches TRBD1 (6 bases). Germline V gene sequence: CDR1 SEHNR, CDR2 FQNEAQ (reference sequence). Trimming removed 1 base from V and 2 bases from J, with 12 bases in between. The CDR3 spans 15 residues. The CDR3 here is CASSLDRTGTYEQYF. The CDR3 region has the DNA TGTGCCAGCAGCTTAGATCGCACAGGGACCTACGAGCAGTACTTC.

The V gene is TRBV11-3, the J gene TRBJ1-3; TRBD1 might be the D (5 bases). This CDR3 region has 15 residues. Trimming stripped 8 bases from V and 2 bases from J, with 16 bases between. Germline V gene sequence: CDR1 SGHNT, CDR2 YENEEA. CDR3 protein: CASSGRGFAGNTIYF. The CDR3 nucleotides read TGTGCCAGCTCTGGGCGGGGGTTCGCTGGAAACACCATATATTTT. Full variable domain (outside the CDR3, taken from reference TRBV11-3 and TRBJ1-3): EAGVVQSPRYKIIEKKQPVAFWCNPISGHNTLYWYLQNLGQGPELLIRYENEEAVDDSQLPKDRFSAERLKGVDSTLKIQPAELGDSAVYLCASSGRGFAGNTIYFGEGSWLTVV.

This sequence joins TRBV2 and TRBJ2-5; D is unresolved. CDR3 length equals 13 residues. V gave up 3 bases and J gave up 1 base, with 6 bases separating them. CDR1 is SNHLY and CDR2 is FYNNEI in the germline V gene. CDR3 protein: CASSESSQETQYF. Written as DNA, the CDR3 is TGTGCCAGCAGTGAGTCCAGCCAAGAGACCCAGTACTTC. Variable domain in full (rest from reference TRBV2 and TRBJ2-5): EPEVTQTPSHQVTQMGQEVILRCVPISNHLYFYWYRQILGQKVEFLVSFYNNEISEKSEIFDDQFSVERPDGSNFTLKIRSTKLEDSAMYFCASSESSQETQYFGPGTRLLVL.

This chain connects TRBV15 to TRBJ2-7; D might be TRBD1 (5 bases). The germline V and J ends were trimmed by 5 bases and 0 bases, with 14 bases remaining between them. This CDR3 region has 15 residues. Germline-derived CDR1 and CDR2 are LNHNV and YYDKDF (reference sequence). CDR3 region: CATSGATGASYEQYF. The CDR3 coding sequence is TGTGCCACCAGCGGAGCAACAGGTGCCTCCTACGAGCAGTACTTC.

This chain links TRBV28 with TRBJ2-3, with 9 bases that match TRBD2. The CDR3 consists of 18 residues. Germline trimming cut 8 bases from V and 0 bases from J; bases unmatched to any gene: 15. The germline CDR1 and CDR2 sequences are MDHEN and SYDVKM. The CDR3 nucleotides are TGTGCCAGCCAAATGGCAGCGGGGGGAGTCTCTAGCACAGATACGCAGTATTTT. Protein sequence: CASQMAAGGVSSTDTQYF.

The table lists this clone with a count of one. This chain connects TRBV7-2 to TRBJ1-6, with 12 bases that match TRBD1. The CDR3 has 17 amino acids. From germline, CDR1 is SGHTA and CDR2 FQGNSA. The J segment lost 7 bases and the V segment lost 5 bases, leaving 9 bases of the junction unmatched. DNA for the CDR3: TGTGCCAGCAGCCCCCATTGGGGACAGGGGGCGAATTCACCCCTCCACTTT. Residues: CASSPHWGQGANSPLHF.

The gene calls are TRBV4-1 and TRBJ1-2; D might be TRBD1 (5 bases). Between the trimmed V and J ends, which lost 0 bases and 8 bases, there was a span of 16 bases. The CDR3 has 15 amino acids. The germline gives CDR1 MGHRA, CDR2 YSYEKL. In DNA form, the CDR3 reads TGCGCCAGCAGCCAAGAAGTGGAAGGGGTAGGGGGCTACACCTTC. Its protein product is CASSQEVEGVGGYTF.

The gene calls are TRBV27 and TRBJ1-1; 10 bases match TRBD1. V trimming: 5 bases; J trimming: 5 bases; junction bases outside the gene matches: 8. This CDR3 contains 15 residues. Germline V CDR1 and CDR2: MNHEY, SMNVEV (reference sequence). In nucleotides, the CDR3 is TGTGCCAGCAGTCCGAGGGACAGGGGAGATACTGAAGCTTTCTTT. Translation: CASSPRDRGDTEAFF.

The chain combines TRBV9 with TRBJ2-3; 9 bases align to TRBD1. The CDR3 runs to 16 residues. The V gene end was trimmed by 4 bases and the J gene end by 5 bases; junction bases not matched to a gene: 11. CDR1 is SGDLS and CDR2 is YYNGEE in the germline V gene. The CDR3 loop is CASSFKAGQGGDTQYF. The CDR3 DNA reads as TGTGCCAGCAGCTTCAAGGCGGGACAGGGTGGAGATACGCAGTATTTT. The full variable domain, completed using reference TRBV9 and TRBJ2-3, is DSGVTQTPKHLITATGQRVTLRCSPRSGDLSVYWYQQSLDQGLQFLIQYYNGEERAKGNILERFSAQQFPDLHSELNLSSLELGDSALYFCASSFKAGQGGDTQYFGPGTRLTVL.

The V call is TRBV7-8, the J call TRBJ2-2; D remains ambiguous. The V gene lost 10 bases and the J gene lost 3 bases, with 15 bases spanning the gap. The CDR3 has 14 amino acids. The germline V gene has CDR1 SGHVS and CDR2 FQNEAQ. The CDR3 reads CATWPRRDTGELFF. As DNA, the CDR3 is TGTGCCACCTGGCCCCGGAGAGACACCGGGGAGCTGTTTTTT.

CDR3 region: CASSFPLTGGRNTGELFF. The CDR3 DNA is TGTGCCAGCAGTTTCCCTCTCACGGGGGGGCGGAACACCGGGGAGCTGTTTTTT. This sequence joins TRBV28 and TRBJ2-2, with 8 bases fitting TRBD2. CDR1 is MDHEN and CDR2 is SYDVKM in the germline V gene. After removal of 3 bases from V and 1 base from J, the junction contained 10 bases not matched to a gene. This CDR3 is 18 amino acids long.

CDR3 sequence reads: CASSRQGGDGYTF. Here the CDR3 DNA reads TGTGCCAGCAGCCGTCAAGGGGGCGATGGCTACACCTTC. The rearrangement uses TRBV5-4 and TRBJ1-2; 7 positions match TRBD1. J was trimmed by 6 bases and V by 4 bases; bases with no gene match: 6. Germline values: CDR1 SGHNT, CDR2 YYREEE (reference sequence). There are 13 residues in the CDR3.

The chain has TRBV5-4 and TRBJ2-5; a possible D gene is TRBD1 (6 bases). The CDR3 totals 14 residues. The germline V and J ends were trimmed by 6 bases and 1 base, with 13 bases remaining between them. Germline V gives CDR1 SGHNT, CDR2 YYREEE (reference sequence). The CDR3 region is CASTPRGPQETQYF. CDR3 in DNA: TGTGCCAGCACCCCCAGGGGACCCCAAGAGACCCAGTACTTC.

This clone was counted between two and nine times. The chain couples TRBV6-5 to TRBJ1-1; no reliable D call. Trimming left V 6 bases short and J 8 bases short, with 10 bases between. The CDR3 totals 11 residues. From germline, CDR1 is MNHEY and CDR2 SVGAGI. CDR3: CASRRLEEAFF. CDR3 in DNA: TGTGCCAGCAGACGTCTCGAGGAAGCTTTCTTT.

This chain uses TRBV7-2 with TRBJ1-4; the D gene is possibly TRBD1 (5 bases). CDR1 SGHTA and CDR2 FQGNSA come from the germline V gene. The CDR3 consists of 17 residues. Trimming left V 0 bases short and J 4 bases short, with 15 bases between. The CDR3 protein is CASSLAAGGRVNEKLFF. The DNA of the CDR3 is TGTGCCAGCAGCTTAGCAGCCGGGGGGAGAGTTAATGAAAAACTGTTTTTT.

This chain joins TRBV19 and TRBJ2-7, with 10 bases identical to TRBD1. V shed 4 bases and J 4 bases; nucleotides not matched to a gene: 4. Germline V gives CDR1 LNHDA, CDR2 SQIVND (reference sequence). The CDR3 extends over 14 amino acids. The DNA of the CDR3 is TGTGCCAGTAGTACCGGGACAGGGGTGTACGAGCAGTACTTC. It encodes CASSTGTGVYEQYF.

V gene TRBV30 combines with J gene TRBJ2-1; D might be TRBD1 (8 bases). Trimming took 3 bases from V and 6 from J, leaving 18 bases between them. The CDR3 runs to 15 residues. Germline values: CDR1 GTSNPN, CDR2 SVGIG (reference sequence). CDR3 nucleotide sequence: TGTGCCTGGAGGTCTACAGGGGGGGTACGCAATGAGCAGTTCTTC. Encoded protein: CAWRSTGGVRNEQFF.

The J gene is TRBJ2-3, the V gene TRBV18; D is possibly TRBD1 (6 bases). The CDR3 is 17 residues long. In germline, CDR1 is KGHSH, CDR2 LQKENI. Deletions cut 1 base from V and 2 bases from J, with 16 bases between. The CDR3: CASSPRSQGTHTDTQYF. CDR3 DNA sequence: TGTGCCAGCTCACCACGGTCACAGGGTACCCACACAGATACGCAGTATTTT.

The chain recombines TRBV19 with TRBJ1-6; TRBD1 matches 7 bases. Germline CDR1 LNHDA, CDR2 SQIVND (reference sequence). This CDR3 comprises 15 residues. V was clipped by 7 bases and J by 5 bases; unmatched bases: 8. CDR3 residues: CASTKAGTDNSPLHF. In DNA form, the CDR3 reads TGTGCCAGTACCAAAGCCGGGACAGATAATTCACCCCTCCACTTT.

The chain employs TRBV30 and TRBJ2-3, with 12 bases that match TRBD2. V dropped 0 bases and J dropped 4; count of bases not matched to a gene: 2. The CDR3 spans 15 residues. Germline CDR1 and CDR2: GTSNPN and SVGIG (reference sequence). CDR3 residues: CAWSVASGGADTQYF. The DNA of the CDR3 is TGTGCCTGGAGTGTGGCTAGCGGGGGGGCAGATACGCAGTATTTT.

This rearrangement joins TRBV5-6 to TRBJ1-3; maybe TRBD1 (6 bases). Trimming left V 4 bases short and J 0 bases short, with 14 bases between. The germline V gene has CDR1 SGHDT and CDR2 YYEEEE. The CDR3 has 16 amino acids. The CDR3 sequence: CASSEAGQTSGNTIYF. CDR3 nucleotide sequence: TGTGCCAGCAGCGAAGCCGGACAGACCTCTGGAAACACCATATATTTT. Combining the CDR3 with reference TRBV5-6 and TRBJ1-3 gives the whole variable domain DAGVTQSPTHLIKTRGQQVTLRCSPKSGHDTVSWYQQALGQGPQFIFQYYEEEERQRGNFPDRFSGHQFPNYSSELNVNALLLGDSALYLCASSEAGQTSGNTIYFGEGSWLTVV.

J is TRBJ2-1 and V is TRBV9; 11 nucleotides line up with TRBD1. J gave up 6 bases and V 4 bases, and 9 bases lay outside the gene matches. Germline-derived CDR1 and CDR2 are SGDLS and YYNGEE. The CDR3 covers 16 residues. This CDR3 reads CASSPHPGTGGNEQFF. CDR3 DNA sequence: TGTGCCAGCAGCCCTCATCCTGGGACAGGGGGCAATGAGCAGTTCTTC.

This sequence joins TRBV30 and TRBJ1-5; 11 bases line up with TRBD1. This CDR3 has 18 residues. J gave up 0 bases and V 0 bases, and 7 bases lay outside the gene matches. The germline V gene encodes CDR1 GTSNPN and CDR2 SVGIG (reference sequence). The CDR3 spells CAWSVRDRGVYSNQPQHF. For the CDR3, the DNA is TGTGCCTGGAGTGTACGGGACAGGGGGGTCTATAGCAATCAGCCCCAGCATTTT. Drawing the rest from reference TRBV30 and TRBJ1-5, the complete variable domain is SQTIHQWPATLVQPVGSPLSLECTVEGTSNPNLYWYRQAAGRGLQLLFYSVGIGQISSEVPQNLSASRPQDRQFILSSKKLLLSDSGFYLCAWSVRDRGVYSNQPQHFGDGTRLSIL.

The V gene is TRBV5-1, the J gene TRBJ2-7; TRBD1 might be the D (6 bases). Germline V gene sequence: CDR1 SGHRS, CDR2 YFSETQ. The CDR3 extends over 14 amino acids. The V and J ends lost 4 bases and 3 bases respectively, with 14 bases between them. The CDR3 is CASSEKGHGYEQYF. The DNA of the CDR3 is TGCGCCAGCAGCGAAAAGGGACACGGCTACGAGCAGTACTTC.

The gene calls are TRBV6-5 and TRBJ2-3; 8 bases fit TRBD1. The CDR3 runs to 15 residues. V gave up 2 bases and J gave up 5 bases; unmatched junction bases: 6. CDR1 and CDR2 from the germline V gene are MNHEY and SVGAGI. The CDR3 region has the DNA TGTGCCAGCAGTTACCCCGGACAGGGCAAAGATACGCAGTATTTT. Translation: CASSYPGQGKDTQYF.

V gene TRBV30 combines with J gene TRBJ1-2, with a tentative D call TRBD1 (6 bases). V shed 3 bases and J shed 7 bases, with 15 bases lying between them. Germline CDR1 is GTSNPN and CDR2 is SVGIG (reference sequence). This CDR3 contains 13 residues. CDR3 in DNA: TGTGCCTGGAGCGCCCAGGGGATGCTTGGCTACACCTTC. Its translation is CAWSAQGMLGYTF. The variable domain in full, completed from reference TRBV30 and TRBJ1-2, reads SQTIHQWPATLVQPVGSPLSLECTVEGTSNPNLYWYRQAAGRGLQLLFYSVGIGQISSEVPQNLSASRPQDRQFILSSKKLLLSDSGFYLCAWSAQGMLGYTFGSGTRLTVV.

The chain joins TRBV28 to TRBJ2-3; 12 bases are a match to TRBD2. The CDR3 has 15 amino acids. Germline lookup yields CDR1 MDHEN and CDR2 SYDVKM. The J segment lost 4 bases and the V segment lost 5 bases, leaving 4 bases of the junction unmatched. CDR3 DNA sequence: TGTGCCAGCAGTACTAGCGGGGGGACCGCAGATACGCAGTATTTT. This codes for CASSTSGGTADTQYF.

The V call is TRBV7-2, the J call TRBJ1-5; D unresolved. The CDR3 has 15 amino acids. V lost 2 bases and J lost 0, with 8 bases in between. The germline V gene has CDR1 SGHTA and CDR2 FQGNSA. The CDR3 is CASSLWEYSNQPQHF. The DNA for the CDR3 is TGTGCCAGCAGCTTATGGGAGTATAGCAATCAGCCCCAGCATTTT.

This clone was recorded once. The gene calls are TRBV5-1 and TRBJ2-7; 7 bases are a match to TRBD1. After removal of 5 bases from V and 1 base from J, the junction contained 15 bases not matched to a gene. Germline CDR1 reads SGHRS; CDR2 reads YFSETQ. The CDR3 is 17 amino acids. The CDR3 DNA sequence: TGCGCCAGCAGTTCCCAGACAGGGTGGGGTGAGTCCTACGAGCAGTACTTC. Amino acids: CASSSQTGWGESYEQYF.

The rearrangement joins TRBV5-6 to TRBJ2-5, with a possible D match to TRBD2 (7 bases). The CDR3 runs to 15 residues. CDR1 and CDR2 (germline): SGHDT, YYEEEE. Trimming removed 7 bases at V and 2 bases at J, with 18 bases between. CDR3 DNA sequence: TGTGCCAGCGTCCCAACAGCGGGGACACAAGAGACCCAGTACTTC. It yields the protein CASVPTAGTQETQYF.